This is a list of T cell receptor beta chains from one sample in a study of spatial heterogeneity in lung cancer. MiXCR, applied by TCRdb to the 5' RACE reads, yields one record per CDR3 protein. This table has about 6,000 distinct CDR3 sequences, over 7.5% appearing once. This material consisted of lung tumor tissue, taken at surgery. These receptors originate from a female donor with early-stage non-small cell lung cancer. The CDR3 runs from the conserved cysteine through the conserved F or W. Each record gives: clone size, D gene, J gene, V gene, CDR3 DNA, CDR3 protein. D genes are given only for firm matches. Expanded clones are given a class, and other clones once, few, many or no size at all.

many	.	TRBJ2-7	TRBV20-1	TGCAGTGCTCCTCCCAGACTCGACGGCGACGAGCAGTACTTC	CSAPPRLDGDEQYF
many	.	TRBJ1-1	TRBV6-1	TGTGCCAGCAGTGAAAGTGGTAGTCGAACTGAAGCTTTCTTT	CASSESGSRTEAFF
medium-sized	TRBD2	TRBJ2-3	TRBV28	TGTGCCAGCAGTTTCCGACTAGCGGGGGTGAACACAGATACGCAGTATTTT	CASSFRLAGVNTDTQYF
many	.	TRBJ1-1	TRBV18	TGTGCCAGCTCACCTCAGGGGAACACTGAAGCTTTCTTT	CASSPQGNTEAFF
many	.	TRBJ1-2	TRBV29-1	TGCAGCGTTGAAGCTATTGGGCCTGCGGGCTACACCTTC	CSVEAIGPAGYTF
many	.	TRBJ1-5	TRBV2	TGTGCCAGCACCGATATCAAGCATAAGTATCAGCCCCAGCATTTT	CASTDIKHKYQPQHF
.	TRBD1	TRBJ1-2	TRBV30	TGTGCCTGGTTGGACAGGCAAAAAGGGTATGGCTACACCTTC	CAWLDRQKGYGYTF
medium-sized	.	TRBJ1-2	TRBV5-6	TGTGCCAGCAGCCCCGGACCCGAAGCTAACTATGGCTACACCTTC	CASSPGPEANYGYTF
many	TRBD2	TRBJ2-3	TRBV27	TGTGCCGTAGCGGGGGACACAGATACGCAGTATTTT	CAVAGDTDTQYF
many	.	TRBJ1-2	TRBV12-3/TRBV12-4	TGTGCCAGCAGTTTAGGCTATGGCTACACCTTC	CASSLGYGYTF
.	.	TRBJ1-2	TRBV3-1	TGTGCCAGCAGCCAAACCTACGATGGCTACACCTTC	CASSQTYDGYTF
many	.	TRBJ2-5	TRBV15	TGTGCCACCAGCCGGTACTGGGGCTCGAAAGAGACCCAGTACTTC	CATSRYWGSKETQYF
many	.	TRBJ1-1	TRBV2	TGTGCCAGCAGCGTGGACGGGAACACTGAAGCTTTCTTT	CASSVDGNTEAFF
few	.	TRBJ1-1	TRBV12-3/TRBV12-4	TGTGCCAGCAGTTTTCCGGGACTGAACACTGAAGCTTTCTTT	CASSFPGLNTEAFF
few	TRBD2	TRBJ2-5	TRBV12-3/TRBV12-4	TGTGCCAGCAGTTTAGCCGGACTAGCGGGTCGGAAGACCCAGTACTTC	CASSLAGLAGRKTQYF
few	TRBD2	TRBJ2-5	TRBV5-1	TGCGCCAGCAGCGCTCCTAGCGGGGGGGCGGTAGAGACCCAGTACTTC	CASSAPSGGAVETQYF
many	.	TRBJ2-7	TRBV20-1	TGCAGTGCTAGAGATGCCGGGTATACCCCCTACGAGCAGTACTTC	CSARDAGYTPYEQYF
.	TRBD1	TRBJ1-2	TRBV5-6	TGTGCCAGCAGCCGGACAGGTGATGGCTACACCTTC	CASSRTGDGYTF
medium-sized	.	TRBJ1-2	TRBV7-2	TGTGCCAGCAGCTCGTTGGAAGGGGCTAACTATGGCTACACCTTC	CASSSLEGANYGYTF
many	.	TRBJ1-2	TRBV4-1	TGCGCCAGCAGCCCGACGGGGGGGAACTATGGCTACACCTTC	CASSPTGGNYGYTF
many	.	TRBJ1-5	TRBV7-8	TGTGCCAGCAGCTTAGTACCGGGCAATCAGCCCCAGCATTTT	CASSLVPGNQPQHF
few	.	TRBJ2-1	TRBV7-2	TGTGCCAGCAGCTTAGTAGGGGGGGTCCATGAGCAGTTCTTC	CASSLVGGVHEQFF
many	.	TRBJ2-5	TRBV7-8	TGTGCCAGCAGCTTAGTTTCCAAGCAAGAGACCCAGTACTTC	CASSLVSKQETQYF
many	.	TRBJ2-2	TRBV7-9	TGTGCCAGCAGCTTAACATCAATGCCCACGGATACCGGGGAGCTGTTTTTT	CASSLTSMPTDTGELFF
few	.	TRBJ2-2	TRBV7-2	TGTGCCAGCAGCTTAGGGCAGGGATGGACCGGGGAGCTGTTTTTT	CASSLGQGWTGELFF
medium-sized	.	TRBJ2-7	TRBV5-6	TGTGCCAGCAGCTTGTCGGGTAGCTCCTACGAGCAGTACTTC	CASSLSGSSYEQYF
.	.	TRBJ1-2	TRBV7-3	TGTGCCAGCAGCTTTGACAGCAACTATGGCTACACCTTC	CASSFDSNYGYTF
.	TRBD2	TRBJ2-6	TRBV28	TGTGCCAGCAGTTTCGGAGCGGGGGGTTCCTCTGGGGCCAACGTCCTGACTTTC	CASSFGAGGSSGANVLTF
many	.	TRBJ1-5	TRBV6-1	TGTGCCAGCAGTGAAGCGAGGGGATGGCAGCCCCAGCATTTT	CASSEARGWQPQHF
many	.	TRBJ1-1	TRBV6-5	TGTGCCAGCAGCCTCAACAGGGTTCAAGCTTTCTTT	CASSLNRVQAFF